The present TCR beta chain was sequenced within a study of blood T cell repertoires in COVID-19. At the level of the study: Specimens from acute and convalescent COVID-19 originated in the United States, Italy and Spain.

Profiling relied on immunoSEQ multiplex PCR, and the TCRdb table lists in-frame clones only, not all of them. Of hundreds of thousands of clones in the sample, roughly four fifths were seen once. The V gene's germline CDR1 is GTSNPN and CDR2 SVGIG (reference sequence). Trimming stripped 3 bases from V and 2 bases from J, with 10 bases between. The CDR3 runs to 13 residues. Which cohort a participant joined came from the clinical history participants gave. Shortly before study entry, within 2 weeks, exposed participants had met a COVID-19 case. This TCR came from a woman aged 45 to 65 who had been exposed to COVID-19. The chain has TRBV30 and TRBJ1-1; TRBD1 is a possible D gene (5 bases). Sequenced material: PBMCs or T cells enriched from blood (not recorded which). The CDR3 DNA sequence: TGTGCCTGGAGGGTAGGGGCTAACACTGAAGCTTTCTTT. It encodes CAWRVGANTEAFF.